This T cell receptor (beta chain) came from a study of response to subunit inactivated influenza vaccine. Broader study findings: Authors suggested few new T cells are recruited by each seasonal influenza vaccination.

Deletions cut 5 bases from V and 4 bases from J, with 6 bases between. This CDR3 has 11 amino acids. CDR1 is SQVTM and CDR2 is ANQGSEA in the germline V gene. This clonotype was found many times. The antigen is not known. Each CDR3 protein gets one entry after TCRdb re-called the RT-PCR reads with MiXCR. In the table there are about 780,000 distinct CDR3 sequences, about 18% of which are singletons. The material was PBMCs from blood, obtained approximately 5 days after vaccination. The rearrangement links TRBV29-1 to TRBJ2-1; D uncertain. This clonotype was obtained from a man between 50 and 59 years old who received an inactivated influenza vaccine. The CDR3 coding sequence is TGCAGCGTTATACAGTACAATGAGCAGTTCTTC. It codes for CSVIQYNEQFF.